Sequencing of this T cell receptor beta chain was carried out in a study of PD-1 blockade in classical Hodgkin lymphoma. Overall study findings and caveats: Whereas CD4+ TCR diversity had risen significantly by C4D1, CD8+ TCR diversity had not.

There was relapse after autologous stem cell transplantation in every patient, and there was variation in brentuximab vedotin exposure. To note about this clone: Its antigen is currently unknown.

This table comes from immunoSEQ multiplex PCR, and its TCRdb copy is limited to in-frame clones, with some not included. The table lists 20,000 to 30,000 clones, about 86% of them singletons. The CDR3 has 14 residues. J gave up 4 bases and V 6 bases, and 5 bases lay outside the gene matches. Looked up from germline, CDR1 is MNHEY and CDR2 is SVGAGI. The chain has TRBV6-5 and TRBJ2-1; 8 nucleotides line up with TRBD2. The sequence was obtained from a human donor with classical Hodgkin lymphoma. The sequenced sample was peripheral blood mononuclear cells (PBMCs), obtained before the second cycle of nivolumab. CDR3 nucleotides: TGTGCCAGCAGGATACTAGCGGCTTACAATGAGCAGTTCTTC. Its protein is CASRILAAYNEQFF.